This T cell receptor beta chain was captured by sequencing in a study of CD8 T cells in ankylosing spondylitis. Whole-study findings and limits: Seemingly characteristic of ankylosing spondylitis blood was a TCR beta motif consisting of several highly homologous variants.

Each CDR3 protein is one row after TCRdb ran MiXCR on the 5' RACE reads. The table has 250,000 to 350,000 distinct CDR3 sequences, less than 25% seen once; the top ten hold roughly 3.6%. This clonotype has just a few counts. The antigen is undetermined. The CDR3 covers 15 residues. V was clipped by 1 base and J by 6 bases; unmatched bases: 6. What was sequenced was blood, either unsorted or a sorted T cell fraction (not recorded which). The chain combines TRBV12-3 or TRBV12-4 with TRBJ2-1; 7 bases fit TRBD1. The TCR originated in a female donor with ankylosing spondylitis or in good health (not recorded which). CDR3 bases: TGTGCCAGCAGTTTAGGGCAGGGGGTGCTCAATGAGCAGTTCTTC. Protein: CASSLGQGVLNEQFF.